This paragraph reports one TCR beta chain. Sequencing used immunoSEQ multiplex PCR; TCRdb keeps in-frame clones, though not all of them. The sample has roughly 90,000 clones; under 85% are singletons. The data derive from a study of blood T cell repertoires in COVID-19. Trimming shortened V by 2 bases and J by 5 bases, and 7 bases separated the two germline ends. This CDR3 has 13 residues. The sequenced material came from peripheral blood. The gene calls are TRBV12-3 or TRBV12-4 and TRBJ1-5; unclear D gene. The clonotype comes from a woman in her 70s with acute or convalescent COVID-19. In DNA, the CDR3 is TGTGCCAGCAGTTTAAATCCTCATCAGCCCCAGCATTTT. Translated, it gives CASSLNPHQPQHF.